The clone carrying this TCR beta chain appeared once. These data come from a study of blood T cell repertoires in COVID-19. Study details: COVID-19 samples from acute and convalescent phases originated in the United States, Italy and Spain. From T cells, B-cell-depleted T cells, or PBMCs came the material, which was cDNA or gDNA.

In the original workflow: Amplifying reference gene primers gave estimates of nucleated cell counts. Assay used: immunoSEQ multiplex PCR; TCRdb lists only in-frame clones, some missing. V, J and clone size were drawn from that table, and D and trimming were deduced from the DNA. The sample contains about 91,000 clones, over 70% of which appear only once. V was trimmed by 4 bases and J by 4 bases, leaving 15 bases between them. The CDR3 spans 15 residues. The germline gives CDR1 LGHNA, CDR2 YSLEER. The source material was peripheral blood. The V call is TRBV4-3, the J call TRBJ2-3, with D tentatively TRBD2 (5 bases). The TCR comes from a woman aged 80 or older with acute or convalescent COVID-19. This CDR3 reads CASSLWLGGADTQYF. In DNA, the CDR3 is TGCGCCAGCAGCCTTTGGCTAGGAGGCGCAGATACGCAGTATTTT.